This T cell receptor beta chain derives from a study of metastatic and nonmetastatic thyroid tumors. This clone is labeled as medium-sized. All patients reached thyroid surgery having received no treatment beforehand. This CDR3 comprises 14 residues. Per germline, CDR1 SGHAT and CDR2 FQNNGV. V shed 4 bases, J shed 4 bases, and the junction held 6 bases outside the gene matches. Via MiXCR, TCRdb re-called the PCR reads. Among 20,000 to 30,000 clones listed, just under 15% were seen once. The J gene is TRBJ1-2, the V gene TRBV11-2; TRBD1 agrees at 7 bases. Material: blood. The origin of this receptor is a female donor with papillary thyroid cancer or a benign thyroid nodule (not recorded which). Some clones in this sample may be carry-over from other donors' samples. CDR3 nucleotide sequence: TGTGCCAGCAGCTCGAGGGGGCTGGGCTATGGCTACACCTTC. This sequence encodes CASSSRGLGYGYTF.